The 10 T cell receptor beta chains below come from one sample, sequenced in a study of cytomegalovirus exposure and HLA in healthy donors. The PCR had 60 Vbeta and 13 Jbeta primers. Profiling relied on immunoSEQ multiplex PCR, and the TCRdb table lists in-frame clones only, not all of them. The table records tens of thousands of clones, 81% of them present only once. Sequencing was done on a sample of PBMCs. These receptors were taken from a man aged 45-65 years in good health and CMV-seronegative.

V and J are TRBV7-2 and TRBJ2-7; D unresolved. This CDR3 spans 14 amino acids. V was shortened by 3 bases and J by 5 bases, with 14 bases between the two germline ends. Germline V gives CDR1 SGHTA, CDR2 FQGNSA. CDR3: CASSLLHLVDEQYF. CDR3 bases: TGTGCCAGCAGCTTGTTACATCTAGTCGACGAGCAGTACTTC.

This clone was found a few times. This sample also contains other DNA sequences that code for the same CDR3. The rearrangement uses TRBV6-1 and TRBJ2-7, with no clear D. Trimming took off 3 bases at V and 4 bases at J, with 4 bases between the two ends. The length of the CDR3 is 11 residues. Germline V gene lookup returns CDR1 MNHNS and CDR2 SASEGT. The CDR3 region is CASSERYEQYF. CDR3 sequence (DNA): TGTGCCAGCAGTGAGCGGTACGAGCAGTACTTC.

The rearrangement joins TRBV6-6 to TRBJ1-4; weak D call: TRBD1 (6 bases). Trimming shortened V by 4 bases and J by 2 bases, and 14 bases separated the two germline ends. Germline CDR1 and CDR2: MNHNY and SVGAGI (reference sequence). The CDR3 runs 16 residues. Here the CDR3 reads CASSFDRPPTNEKLFF. CDR3 coding DNA: TGTGCCAGCAGTTTCGACAGGCCCCCGACTAATGAAAAACTGTTTTTT.

V and J are TRBV19 and TRBJ2-7, with TRBD1 matching 10 bases. In germline, CDR1 is LNHDA, CDR2 SQIVND (reference sequence). Trimming removed 7 bases from V and 6 bases from J; junction bases left unmatched: 15. The CDR3 totals 16 residues. This CDR3 is CASMDPGQGNLREQYF. The CDR3, as DNA: TGTGCCAGTATGGATCCGGGACAGGGGAATCTGCGCGAGCAGTACTTC.

The genes are TRBV27 and TRBJ2-7; D is undetermined. V shed 2 bases and J shed 5 bases, with 7 bases lying between them. CDR3 size: 12 residues. Per the germline V gene, CDR1 is MNHEY and CDR2 is SMNVEV (reference sequence). The CDR3 loop reads CASSLSGNEQYF. CDR3 coding DNA: TGTGCCAGCAGTTTAAGTGGCAACGAGCAGTACTTC.

The table lists this clone with a count of one. The V call is TRBV7-2, the J call TRBJ2-1; TRBD2 agrees at 16 bases. Unmatched junction bases numbered 0, after V lost 0 bases and J lost 7 bases. The CDR3 has 16 residues. CDR1 and CDR2 from the germline V gene are SGHTA and FQGNSA. The CDR3 reads CASSLAGLAGGNEQFF. The CDR3 region has the DNA TGTGCCAGCAGCTTAGCGGGACTAGCGGGAGGGAATGAGCAGTTCTTC.

The gene calls are TRBV7-2 and TRBJ2-7; 13 bases agree with TRBD2. The CDR3 consists of 15 residues. In germline, CDR1 is SGHTA, CDR2 FQGNSA. The ends lost 6 bases at V and 2 bases at J; junction bases unmatched: 4. DNA of the CDR3: TGTGCCAGCAGGCAAGGACTAGCGGGGGCCTACGAGCAGTACTTC. Translating gives CASRQGLAGAYEQYF.

The chain uses TRBV7-9 and TRBJ2-1; 9 positions agree with TRBD1. CDR3 size: 15 residues. Germline-derived CDR1 and CDR2 are SEHNR and FQNEAQ (reference sequence). After removal of 5 bases from V and 4 bases from J, the junction contained 6 bases not matched to a gene. This CDR3 reads CASSRADRGYNEQFF. In DNA, the CDR3 is TGTGCCAGCAGCAGAGCTGACAGGGGGTACAATGAGCAGTTCTTC.

For this clone: The junction shows a germline mismatch at one end, possibly a read error. The J gene is TRBJ2-1, the V gene TRBV7-9; maybe TRBD2 (5 bases). Germline V CDR1 and CDR2: SEHNR, FQNEAQ (reference sequence). This CDR3 region has 14 residues. CDR3 nucleotides: TGTTCCAGCGGAGTGGTAGCTAGTCGGTATGAGCAGTTCTTC. Translating it yields CSSGVVASRYEQFF.

This clone was seen more than once but under ten times. V usage is TRBV19 and J usage is TRBJ1-2; no clear D gene. This CDR3 has 13 residues. Germline assignment: CDR1 LNHDA and CDR2 SQIVND (reference sequence). V was shortened by 1 base and J by 7 bases, with 10 bases between the two germline ends. The CDR3 protein is CASSIGLRVGYTF. The DNA of the CDR3 is TGTGCCAGTAGTATAGGACTGAGAGTTGGCTACACCTTC. The full variable domain, in which reference TRBV19 and TRBJ1-2 provide the parts outside the CDR3, is DGGITQSPKYLFRKEGQNVTLSCEQNLNHDAMYWYRQDPGQGLRLIYYSQIVNDFQKGDIAEGYSVSREKKESFPLTVTSAQKNPTAFYLCASSIGLRVGYTFGSGTRLTVV.